This T cell receptor beta chain was captured by sequencing in a study of blood T cell repertoires in COVID-19. This CDR3 is built from 17 residues. Trimming stripped 0 bases from V and 8 bases from J, with 19 bases between. Clones were read by immunoSEQ multiplex PCR, and TCRdb kept only the in-frame ones, dropping some. Of 88,000 or so clones in the sample, about 80% are singletons; the top ten hold about 12%. This chain links TRBV23-1 with TRBJ1-4; D may be TRBD1 (6 bases). TRBV23-1 carries the ORF label, with uncertain function. Sequencing was carried out using peripheral blood. This clonotype was obtained from a man older than 75 with acute or convalescent COVID-19. This CDR3 is CASSQSPKGGAKEKLFF. DNA of the CDR3: TGCGCCAGCAGTCAATCCCCCAAGGGGGGGGCCAAGGAAAAACTGTTTTTT.